What follows are 22 T cell receptor beta chains derived from one specimen sequenced in a study of human T cells and chemical hapten exposure. The time point denotes: pre-sensitization, week 0. As for treatment: therapeutic diphenylcyclopropenone sensitization with weekly scalp DPC. MiXCR, applied by TCRdb to the RACE reads, yields one record per CDR3 protein. Among 300,000 to 450,000 distinct CDR3 sequences listed, approximately 5.1% were seen once. The sequenced sample was whole blood, obtained in connection with sensitization to the hapten diphenylcyclopropenone (DPC). The receptors here all came from a woman in her forties or fifties with alopecia areata. Some clones in this sample may be carry-over from other donors' samples.

In its sample, this clonotype was seen a few times. CDR3 sequence reads: CASSLETSGSFNEQFF. CDR3 nucleotides: TGTGCCAGCAGTTTAGAGACTAGCGGGAGTTTCAATGAGCAGTTCTTC. V gene TRBV12-3 or TRBV12-4 combines with J gene TRBJ2-1; 12 nucleotides agree with TRBD2. V lost 1 base and J lost 6; bases outside the gene matches: 4. This CDR3 has 16 residues.

This clonotype was seen at least ten times. The chain joins TRBV6-2 or TRBV6-3 to TRBJ2-1, with 7 bases identical to TRBD2. CDR1 is MNHEY, CDR2 SVGEGT, per germline. With 7 bases clipped from V and 8 bases from J, the junction kept 5 bases outside the gene matches. This CDR3 has 12 residues. CDR3 nucleotide sequence: TGTGCCAGCACCGGGAGGAGGGATGAGCAGTTCTTC. This codes for CASTGRRDEQFF.

This clonotype was detected many times. This rearrangement joins TRBV5-6 to TRBJ2-4, with TRBD1 matching 9 bases. With V trimmed by 2 bases and J by 1 base, 4 bases remained unmatched. The CDR3 covers 16 residues. Germline V gives CDR1 SGHDT, CDR2 YYEEEE. CDR3 amino acids: CASSFWDREAKNIQYF. Here the CDR3 DNA reads TGTGCCAGCAGCTTCTGGGACAGGGAGGCCAAAAACATTCAGTACTTC.

This clonotype was seen only a few times. The chain has TRBV5-1 and TRBJ1-4; D gene uncertain. The CDR3 is 15 amino acids. Germline CDR1 and CDR2: SGHRS and YFSETQ. Trimming pared 0 bases from V and 6 bases from J, leaving 12 bases between. CDR3 nucleotides: TGCGCCAGCAGCTTGGCCCCAGGATCAGATGAAAAACTGTTTTTT. It encodes CASSLAPGSDEKLFF.

This clonotype showed up just a few times. This chain joins TRBV20-1 and TRBJ2-3, with 10 positions matching TRBD2. This CDR3 is built from 14 residues. V lost 3 bases to trimming and J lost 2 bases; unmatched junction nucleotides: 2. Germline V gene sequence: CDR1 DFQATT, CDR2 SNEGSKA (reference sequence). CDR3 protein: CSASTSGVTDTQYF. DNA for the CDR3: TGCAGTGCTAGTACTAGCGGGGTCACAGATACGCAGTATTTT.

The chain combines TRBV30 with TRBJ1-6; a possible D gene is TRBD1 (6 bases). The CDR3 has 15 amino acids. The V gene lost 0 bases and the J gene lost 13 bases, with 19 bases spanning the gap. Germline assignment: CDR1 GTSNPN and CDR2 SVGIG (reference sequence). DNA of the CDR3: TGTGCCTGGAGTGTAAAAGGAGGCAGGGGCTCGCCCCTCCACTTT. Protein: CAWSVKGGRGSPLHF. Full variable domain (outside the CDR3, taken from reference TRBV30 and TRBJ1-6): SQTIHQWPATLVQPVGSPLSLECTVEGTSNPNLYWYRQAAGRGLQLLFYSVGIGQISSEVPQNLSASRPQDRQFILSSKKLLLSDSGFYLCAWSVKGGRGSPLHFGNGTRLTVT.

This clonotype was picked up many times. The chain has TRBV5-4 and TRBJ2-7, with TRBD1 matching over 9 bases. Germline lookup yields CDR1 SGHNT and CDR2 YYREEE (reference sequence). This CDR3 has 13 residues. V was clipped by 5 bases and J by 3 bases; unmatched bases: 3. Here the CDR3 reads CASSRTGDYEQYF. The CDR3 DNA reads TGTGCCAGCAGTCGGACAGGGGACTACGAGCAGTACTTC.

This rearrangement joins TRBV19 to TRBJ2-2; 7 bases map to TRBD1. CDR3 length: 16 residues. V lost 7 bases to trimming and J lost 2 bases; unmatched junction nucleotides: 10. CDR1 and CDR2 (germline): LNHDA, SQIVND (reference sequence). As DNA, the CDR3 is TGTGCCAGTATGAGGTCCAGGACAGGTAACACCGGGGAGCTGTTTTTT. Residues: CASMRSRTGNTGELFF.

The sample holds many counts of this clonotype. The V gene is TRBV11-2, the J gene TRBJ2-5; 8 nucleotides match TRBD1. This CDR3 comprises 14 residues. The V segment lost 6 bases and the J segment 2 bases; nucleotides outside the gene matches: 5. Germline V gives CDR1 SGHAT, CDR2 FQNNGV. In nucleotides, the CDR3 is TGTGCCAGCAGTAGGACAGGGAGGCAAGAGACCCAGTACTTC. Amino acids: CASSRTGRQETQYF. Full variable domain (remainder filled in from reference TRBV11-2 and TRBJ2-5): EAGVAQSPRYKIIEKRQSVAFWCNPISGHATLYWYQQILGQGPKLLIQFQNNGVVDDSQLPKDRFSAERLKGVDSTLKIQPAKLEDSAVYLCASSRTGRQETQYFGPGTRLLVL.

This clonotype came up a few times. The chain is built from TRBV18 and TRBJ1-2; D possibly corresponds to TRBD1 (6 bases). V lost 1 base and J 8 bases, leaving 14 bases between the germline ends. CDR1 is KGHSH and CDR2 is LQKENI in the germline V gene. CDR3 length equals 14 residues. CDR3 in amino acids: CASSPQGAGDGYTF. In DNA, the CDR3 is TGTGCCAGCTCACCACAAGGGGCAGGGGACGGCTACACCTTC.

The V gene is TRBV2, the J gene TRBJ1-1; TRBD1 is a possible D gene (5 bases). The V gene lost 8 bases and the J gene lost 3 bases, with 16 bases spanning the gap. The CDR3 length is 14 residues. Per germline, CDR1 SNHLY and CDR2 FYNNEI. CDR3 coding DNA: TGTGCCAGCCTAGGACTGTCGGGGGACACTGAAGCTTTCTTT. Encoded protein: CASLGLSGDTEAFF.

This clonotype has a count of ten or more. The chain carries TRBV20-1 and TRBJ2-7; 9 nucleotides agree with TRBD1. The V and J ends lost 0 bases and 3 bases, in that order; junction bases with no gene match: 6. In germline, CDR1 is DFQATT, CDR2 SNEGSKA (reference sequence). The CDR3 is made up of 15 amino acids. The CDR3 reads CSARDWDREFYEQYF. The CDR3 DNA is TGCAGTGCTAGAGATTGGGACAGGGAATTCTACGAGCAGTACTTC.

This clonotype has ten or more counts. This rearrangement joins TRBV9 to TRBJ2-6, with 7 nucleotides matching TRBD1. Looked up from germline, CDR1 is SGDLS and CDR2 is YYNGEE. This CDR3 contains 18 residues. V gave up 3 bases and J gave up 0 bases; unmatched junction bases: 9. CDR3 bases: TGTGCCAGCAGCGCACAGGGGACCTCACGCTCTGGGGCCAACGTCCTGACTTTC. This sequence encodes CASSAQGTSRSGANVLTF.

This clonotype was picked up many times. The chain combines TRBV28 with TRBJ1-5, with D possibly being TRBD1 (6 bases). CDR3 size: 13 residues. Per the germline V gene, CDR1 is MDHEN and CDR2 is SYDVKM. With 6 bases removed from V and 9 bases from J, the gap between germline ends came to 15 bases. CDR3 amino acids: CASRQGSKAPQHF. The CDR3 bases are TGTGCCAGCAGGCAGGGGTCCAAGGCGCCCCAGCATTTT.

This clonotype was detected only a few times. This rearrangement joins TRBV20-1 to TRBJ1-5, with a tentative D call TRBD1 (6 bases). Between the trimmed V and J ends, which lost 7 bases and 4 bases, there was a span of 17 bases. This CDR3 comprises 14 residues. Germline V gene data show CDR1 as DFQATT and CDR2 as SNEGSKA (reference sequence). This CDR3 is CSVKTGGWNQPQHF. DNA for the CDR3: TGCAGTGTCAAGACAGGAGGGTGGAATCAGCCCCAGCATTTT.

This clonotype was seen many times. V gene TRBV5-4 combines with J gene TRBJ1-6, with 8 bases fitting TRBD1. CDR1 and CDR2 from the germline V gene are SGHNT and YYREEE (reference sequence). After removal of 4 bases from V and 7 bases from J, the junction contained 4 bases not matched to a gene. CDR3 length: 14 amino acids. The DNA of the CDR3 is TGTGCCAGCAGCCGGACAGGGAACAATTCACCCCTCCACTTT. Its protein product is CASSRTGNNSPLHF.

This clonotype was detected many times. The rearrangement uses TRBV21-1 and TRBJ2-3; the listed D gene, TRBD1, was not tested against the DNA. TRBV21-1 is tagged as a pseudogene. The CDR3 consists of 18 residues. The CDR3 protein is CASSKFRGSGGCTDTQYF. DNA of the CDR3: TGTGCCAGCAGCAAATTCAGGGGCTCAGGGGGGTGCACAGATACGCAGTATTTT.

Many counts were recorded for this clonotype. CDR3 nucleotide sequence: TGTGCCAGCAGTTCCGGGGGAGAAGGACACACAGATACGCAGTATTTT. It codes for CASSSGGEGHTDTQYF. This chain uses TRBV12-3 or TRBV12-4 with TRBJ2-3, with a weak D call TRBD2 (6 bases). The CDR3 runs to 16 residues. V was cut by 4 bases and J by 2 bases, with 16 bases left in between.

This clonotype was detected ten times or more. The chain recombines TRBV7-8 with TRBJ2-5, with a weak D call TRBD1 (6 bases). The germline V and J ends were trimmed by 1 base and 1 base, with 10 bases remaining between them. The CDR3 is made up of 15 amino acids. Germline V lookup: CDR1 SGHVS, CDR2 FQNEAQ. CDR3 bases: TGTGCCAGCAGCTTAGTTTTGGGGGCCCAAGAGACCCAGTACTTC. Translating it yields CASSLVLGAQETQYF.

This clonotype was found many times. The CDR3 sequence is CSARARGQHTEAFF. Here the CDR3 DNA reads TGCAGTGCTAGAGCCAGGGGGCAACACACTGAAGCTTTCTTT. The chain joins TRBV20-1 to TRBJ1-1; 8 positions match TRBD1. CDR3 size: 14 residues. Trimming at V came to 1 base and at J to 3 bases, leaving 4 bases not matched to a gene. Germline CDR1 is DFQATT and CDR2 is SNEGSKA (reference sequence).

The V gene is TRBV5-1, the J gene TRBJ1-6; D is possibly TRBD1 (5 bases). Germline assignment: CDR1 SGHRS and CDR2 YFSETQ. The CDR3 spans 13 residues. Trimming cost V 3 bases and J 9 bases, with 10 bases left between them. CDR3 loop: CASSWDQGSPLHF. In nucleotides, the CDR3 is TGCGCCAGCAGCTGGGACCAGGGTTCACCCCTCCACTTT.

This clonotype was found many times. This sequence joins TRBV28 and TRBJ2-3, with D uncertain. Trimming shortened V by 11 bases and J by 1 base, and 16 bases separated the two germline ends. This CDR3 has 14 residues. Germline lookup yields CDR1 MDHEN and CDR2 SYDVKM. This CDR3 reads CASRNGKGTDTQYF. CDR3 nucleotides: TGTGCCTCCCGAAACGGAAAAGGCACAGATACGCAGTATTTT.